These 7 T cell receptor beta chains were all obtained from the same sample, sequenced in a study of T-cell memory formation after mild COVID-19. TCRdb ran MiXCR on the 5' RACE reads and lists one entry per CDR3 protein. The table shows 65,000 to 95,000 distinct CDR3 sequences, with 9.5% to 15% occurring only once. Source material: PBMCs or a T cell subset sorted from them (not recorded which). Receptor source: a man between 18 and 35 years old who had mild COVID-19 (a few samples of this study predate the infection). Cell type and time point are not known.

This clonotype was counted a few times. This chain joins TRBV7-3 and TRBJ1-1; the D gene is possibly TRBD1 (5 bases). The CDR3 sequence is 15 residues long. CDR1 SGHTA and CDR2 FQGTGA come from the germline V gene. V lost 2 bases, J lost 0 bases, and 10 bases lay in between. CDR3 residues: CASSLSGALNTEAFF. The DNA of the CDR3 is TGTGCCAGCAGCTTATCTGGGGCGCTGAACACTGAAGCTTTCTTT.

This clonotype came up many times. This chain's CDR3 is CASSLWGDGSNEQFF. The DNA of the CDR3 is TGCGCCAGCAGCTTGTGGGGGGACGGATCCAATGAGCAGTTCTTC. The chain is built from TRBV5-1 and TRBJ2-1; tentatively, D is TRBD2 (6 bases). Germline V lookup: CDR1 SGHRS, CDR2 YFSETQ. The CDR3 consists of 15 residues. V dropped 1 base and J dropped 6 bases, with 14 bases sitting between them.

The chain links TRBV15 to TRBJ2-5; no definite D call. Trimming removed 0 bases at V and 3 bases at J, with 8 bases between. The CDR3 extends over 14 amino acids. Germline V gene lookup returns CDR1 LNHNV and CDR2 YYDKDF (reference sequence). The DNA for the CDR3 is TGTGCCACCAGCAGAGATCGTGACAAAGAGACCCAGTACTTC. Its protein is CATSRDRDKETQYF. The whole variable domain, remainder taken from reference TRBV15 and TRBJ2-5, is DAMVIQNPRYQVTQFGKPVTLSCSQTLNHNVMYWYQQKSSQAPKLLFHYYDKDFNNEADTPDNFQSRRPNTSFCFLDIRSPGLGDTAMYLCATSRDRDKETQYFGPGTRLLVL.

This clonotype has a count of ten or more. This chain uses TRBV7-8 with TRBJ2-1; 9 nucleotides line up with TRBD1. J was trimmed by 8 bases and V by 5 bases; bases with no gene match: 13. Germline CDR1 reads SGHVS; CDR2 reads FQNEAQ. The CDR3 consists of 16 residues. CDR3 amino acids: CASSTPGQGPGDEQFF. For the CDR3, the DNA is TGTGCCAGCAGCACCCCGGGACAGGGACCAGGGGATGAGCAGTTCTTC.

CDR3 amino acids: CASSQRGFMNTGELFF. The CDR3 region has the DNA TGCGCCAGCAGCCAGCGAGGCTTTATGAACACCGGGGAGCTGTTTTTT. This rearrangement joins TRBV4-3 to TRBJ2-2; D is unclear. The CDR3 loop spans 16 amino acids. CDR1 and CDR2 from the germline V gene are LGHNA and YSLEER. V gave up 3 bases and J gave up 1 base, with 12 bases separating them.

V usage is TRBV19 and J usage is TRBJ2-7; D ambiguous. The V end was cut by 6 bases, the J end by 2 bases, with 11 bases between. CDR3 length: 13 amino acids. Germline V lookup: CDR1 LNHDA, CDR2 SQIVND (reference sequence). This CDR3 is CASSDDSAYEQYF. The CDR3 DNA follows: TGTGCCAGTAGCGACGACTCGGCCTACGAGCAGTACTTC. The variable domain in full, with the rest retrieved from reference TRBV19 and TRBJ2-7, is DGGITQSPKYLFRKEGQNVTLSCEQNLNHDAMYWYRQDPGQGLRLIYYSQIVNDFQKGDIAEGYSVSREKKESFPLTVTSAQKNPTAFYLCASSDDSAYEQYFGPGTRLTVT.

The rearrangement links TRBV11-2 to TRBJ2-3, with D maybe TRBD2 (6 bases). V was cut by 3 bases and J by 4 bases, with 11 bases left in between. Germline V CDR1 and CDR2: SGHAT, FQNNGV. This CDR3 has 14 amino acids. CDR3 region: CASSFPAGPDTQYF. In DNA, the CDR3 is TGTGCCAGCAGCTTCCCGGCGGGGCCAGATACGCAGTATTTT.